These 20 T cell receptor beta chains share one sample of origin, sequenced in a study of cytomegalovirus exposure and HLA in healthy donors. It was with 60 Vbeta and 13 Jbeta primers that the PCR ran. TCRdb's table, derived via immunoSEQ multiplex PCR, lists solely in-frame clones and lacks some. The profile covers approximately 100,000 clones, with over 70% appearing a single time and roughly 4.5% taken by the ten largest. Input material: PBMCs. The receptors were gathered from a woman in her forties in good health and CMV-seronegative.

The gene calls are TRBV2 and TRBJ2-7, with 10 bases matching TRBD2. V dropped 6 bases and J dropped 3; count of bases not matched to a gene: 5. Germline-derived CDR1 and CDR2 are SNHLY and FYNNEI. The CDR3 sequence is 14 residues long. CDR3 sequence reads: CASRGGLAVYEQYF. DNA of the CDR3: TGTGCCAGCAGGGGAGGACTAGCGGTCTACGAGCAGTACTTC.

The J gene is TRBJ2-2, the V gene TRBV4-1; 12 nucleotides line up with TRBD2. V lost 0 bases, J lost 2 bases, and 7 bases stayed unmatched. Germline CDR1 reads MGHRA; CDR2 reads YSYEKL. This CDR3 region has 19 residues. The CDR3 DNA is TGCGCCAGCAGCCAAGAACCCCGACTAGCGGGGGACAACACCGGGGAGCTGTTTTTT. It yields the protein CASSQEPRLAGDNTGELFF.

J is TRBJ2-2 and V is TRBV11-3; TRBD1 might be the D (5 bases). Germline-derived CDR1 and CDR2 are SGHNT and YENEEA. Trimming took 5 bases from V and 0 from J, leaving 13 bases between them. This CDR3 spans 16 amino acids. CDR3 in amino acids: CASSGRGSANTGELFF. The CDR3 DNA sequence: TGTGCCAGCAGCGGAAGGGGTTCCGCGAACACCGGGGAGCTGTTTTTT.

J is TRBJ1-2 and V is TRBV4-1; D perhaps matches TRBD1 (5 bases). CDR1 is MGHRA and CDR2 is YSYEKL in the germline V gene. This CDR3 spans 15 amino acids. V lost 1 base to trimming and J lost 0 bases, with 9 bases between them. CDR3 coding DNA: TGCGCCAGCAGCCAAGTGACGGGGGCTAACTATGGCTACACCTTC. The encoded protein is CASSQVTGANYGYTF.

This chain joins TRBV23-1 and TRBJ2-7, with 10 bases fitting TRBD1. TRBV23-1 counts as an open reading frame of uncertain function. The CDR3 runs 18 residues. Trimming took 6 bases from V and 1 from J; bases not matched to a gene: 15. This CDR3 is CASRNPGTGAPRSYEQYF. The CDR3 coding sequence is TGCGCCAGCAGAAACCCCGGGACAGGGGCCCCCAGGTCCTACGAGCAGTACTTC.

The V call is TRBV9, the J call TRBJ2-7; D possibly corresponds to TRBD2 (6 bases). Looked up from germline, CDR1 is SGDLS and CDR2 is YYNGEE. The V end lost 0 bases, the J end lost 9 bases, and 16 bases lay between the germline ends. This CDR3 is built from 14 residues. CDR3 nucleotides: TGTGCCAGCAGCGTAGGAGATCGCGGGATCGGGCAGTACTTC. It codes for CASSVGDRGIGQYF.

This sequence joins TRBV30 and TRBJ2-3; no clear D gene. This CDR3 comprises 14 residues. CDR1 is GTSNPN, CDR2 SVGIG, per germline (reference sequence). V shed 2 bases and J shed 1 base, with 10 bases lying between them. CDR3 DNA sequence: TGTGCCTGGAGTAAAGGAGACGGCACAGATACGCAGTATTTT. Its translation: CAWSKGDGTDTQYF.

The rearrangement links TRBV7-3 to TRBJ2-2; 12 bases fit TRBD2. Germline CDR1 reads SGHTA; CDR2 reads FQGTGA. V shed 6 bases, J shed 7 bases, and the junction held 6 bases outside the gene matches. The CDR3 loop spans 15 amino acids. The CDR3 DNA reads TGTGCCAGCAGTTCTCTAGCGGGGGGGATCGGGGAGCTGTTTTTT. It translates to CASSSLAGGIGELFF.

This clone was detected only a few times. The chain is built from TRBV10-1 and TRBJ1-3; no definite D call. Trimming pared 2 bases from V and 2 bases from J, leaving 4 bases between. Germline values: CDR1 WNHNN, CDR2 SYGVQD (reference sequence). The CDR3 length is 13 residues. CDR3 in amino acids: CASSELPGNTIYF. CDR3 DNA: TGCGCCAGCAGTGAGCTACCTGGAAACACCATATATTTT.

This clone was detected a few times. This chain uses TRBV11-2 with TRBJ1-5; TRBD1 matches 11 bases. This CDR3 comprises 16 residues. From germline, CDR1 is SGHAT and CDR2 FQNNGV. After removal of 5 bases from V and 8 bases from J, the junction contained 11 bases not matched to a gene. The CDR3 DNA reads as TGTGCCAGCAGCCCAGGACAGGGGGCGCGTAGTGAGCCCCAGCATTTT. Amino acids: CASSPGQGARSEPQHF.

This rearrangement joins TRBV7-3 to TRBJ1-1; possible D gene TRBD1, 5 bases. CDR1 is SGHTA and CDR2 is FQGTGA in the germline V gene. With 0 bases removed from V and 2 bases from J, the gap between germline ends came to 10 bases. The CDR3 sequence is 15 residues long. CDR3 in DNA: TGTGCCAGCAGCTTAACGGCAGGGACTAACACTGAAGCTTTCTTT. It specifies CASSLTAGTNTEAFF. Using reference TRBV7-3 and TRBJ1-1 for the parts outside the CDR3, the full variable domain is GAGVSQTPSNKVTEKGKYVELRCDPISGHTALYWYRQSLGQGPEFLIYFQGTGAADDSGLPNDRFFAVRPEGSVSTLKIQRTERGDSAVYLCASSLTAGTNTEAFFGQGTRLTVV.

This chain connects TRBV7-2 to TRBJ1-5; D is ambiguous. The V gene lost 3 bases and the J gene lost 3 bases, with 12 bases spanning the gap. The CDR3 totals 15 residues. From germline, CDR1 is SGHTA and CDR2 FQGNSA. CDR3 sequence: CASSFQGVLNQPQHF. The CDR3, as DNA: TGTGCCAGCAGCTTCCAAGGAGTTCTCAATCAGCCCCAGCATTTT.

The genes are TRBV19 and TRBJ1-1; D is perhaps TRBD1 (5 bases). There are 15 residues in the CDR3. Germline V gene lookup returns CDR1 LNHDA and CDR2 SQIVND (reference sequence). The V end lost 4 bases, the J end lost 3 bases, and 15 bases lay between the germline ends. CDR3 bases: TGTGCCAGTAGTAATCCTCCAGGGTCGGACACTGAAGCTTTCTTT. This translates into CASSNPPGSDTEAFF.

The gene calls are TRBV5-1 and TRBJ2-7, with TRBD2 matching 14 bases. Trimming at V came to 4 bases and at J to 5 bases, leaving 8 bases not matched to a gene. There are 16 residues in the CDR3. CDR1 is SGHRS, CDR2 YFSETQ, per germline. In nucleotides, the CDR3 is TGCGCCAGCAGCCCGACTAGCGGGGGGGCCTTAAACGAGCAGTACTTC. This translates into CASSPTSGGALNEQYF.

The chain carries TRBV21-1 and TRBJ2-5; TRBD1 is the table's D call, not checked against the DNA. TRBV21-1 is designated a pseudogene. The CDR3 is made up of 17 amino acids. The CDR3 DNA sequence: TGTGCCAGCAGCAAAGAATCTAAGTACAGAGCCCAAGAGACCCAGTACTTC. This codes for CASSKESKYRAQETQYF.

The chain has TRBV4-3 and TRBJ1-3; D may be TRBD1 (6 bases). In germline, CDR1 is LGHNA, CDR2 YSLEER. CDR3 length: 14 amino acids. V lost 4 bases and J 5 bases, leaving 12 bases between the germline ends. The CDR3 DNA reads TGCGCCAGCAGCCTTGGGACATCTAGAAACACCATATATTTT. Protein sequence: CASSLGTSRNTIYF.

This chain links TRBV6-1 with TRBJ2-3, with TRBD2 matching over 14 bases. The CDR3 loop spans 21 amino acids. Losses at the gene ends were 0 bases for V and 6 bases for J; bases not matched to a gene: 17. Germline V lookup: CDR1 MNHNS, CDR2 SASEGT. CDR3 nucleotide sequence: TGTGCCAGCAGTGAAGCGCCGCGGACTAGCGGGGGGTTCAATCTGAGGGATACGCAGTATTTT. This gives the protein CASSEAPRTSGGFNLRDTQYF.

The chain recombines TRBV10-1 with TRBJ1-2, with 9 bases fitting TRBD1. The germline gives CDR1 WNHNN, CDR2 SYGVQD (reference sequence). J gave up 4 bases and V 6 bases, and 9 bases lay outside the gene matches. CDR3 length equals 15 residues. The CDR3: CASRTGGVVPYGYTF. DNA for the CDR3: TGCGCCAGCAGGACAGGGGGTGTCGTCCCCTATGGCTACACCTTC.

The chain uses TRBV2 and TRBJ1-1; TRBD1 agrees at 7 bases. Losses at the gene ends were 8 bases for V and 2 bases for J; bases not matched to a gene: 8. The CDR3 has 14 amino acids. The V gene's germline CDR1 is SNHLY and CDR2 FYNNEI. DNA for the CDR3: TGTGCCAGCTCGGGACAGCCGACTAACACTGAAGCTTTCTTT. It is translated as CASSGQPTNTEAFF.

This chain joins TRBV25-1 and TRBJ1-3; TRBD1 matches at 7 bases. The CDR3 has 16 amino acids. With 9 bases clipped from V and 3 bases from J, the junction kept 14 bases outside the gene matches. The germline CDR1 and CDR2 sequences are MGHDK and SYGVNS. Here the CDR3 reads CARSQTGKNVGNTIYF. The CDR3 coding sequence is TGTGCCAGGAGCCAGACAGGGAAGAACGTTGGAAACACCATATATTTT.